Described below is a single T cell receptor (beta chain) sequence and its context. Its specificity is unknown. The data stem from a study of monozygotic twins with cystic fibrosis. Study-wide results and limits: Low clonality (median about 0.0095) suggested a mostly naive repertoire. In this small cohort, shared CDR3 numbers showed no association with age, concordance or disease severity. In 13 of 16 pairs, V gene usage was closest to the co-twin's.

Germline V gene sequence: CDR1 MNHEY, CDR2 SVGAGI. V lost 3 bases, J lost 12 bases, and 11 bases lay in between. This CDR3 contains 12 residues. The data were produced by immunoSEQ multiplex PCR, yet TCRdb's version contains in-frame clones alone and is incomplete. The repertoire consists of about 26,000 clones, with approximately 96% occurring once and the leading ten covering approximately 2.6%. The TCR was taken from a girl aged 2-10 years with cystic fibrosis. The V call is TRBV6-5, the J call TRBJ1-4; D is uncertain. Material for sequencing was blood. CDR3 nucleotide sequence: TGTGCCAGCAGTTATCGGGGAAGAGAACTGTTTTTT. Protein product: CASSYRGRELFF.